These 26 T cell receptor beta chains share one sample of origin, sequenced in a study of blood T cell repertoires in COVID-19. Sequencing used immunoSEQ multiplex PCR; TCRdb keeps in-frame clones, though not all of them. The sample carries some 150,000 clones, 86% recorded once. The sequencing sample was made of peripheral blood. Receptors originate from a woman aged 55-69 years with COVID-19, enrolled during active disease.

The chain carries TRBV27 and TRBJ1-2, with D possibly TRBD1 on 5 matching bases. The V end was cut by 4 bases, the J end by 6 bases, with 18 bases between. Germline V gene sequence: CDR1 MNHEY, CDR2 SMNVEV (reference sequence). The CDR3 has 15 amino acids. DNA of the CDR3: TGTGCCAGCAGTTCTTCCGCGGGGGAGTATAATGGCTACACCTTC. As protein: CASSSSAGEYNGYTF.

CDR3 sequence: CASSSGSSVSRVRYEQYF. DNA for the CDR3: TGTGCCAGCAGCTCGGGGTCGTCCGTGTCCCGAGTAAGGTACGAGCAGTACTTC. V is TRBV7-6 and J is TRBJ2-7; D is perhaps TRBD2 (5 bases). The V end lost 4 bases, the J end lost 4 bases, and 26 bases lay between the germline ends. Germline V gene data show CDR1 as SGHVS and CDR2 as FNYEAQ. The CDR3 is 18 residues long.

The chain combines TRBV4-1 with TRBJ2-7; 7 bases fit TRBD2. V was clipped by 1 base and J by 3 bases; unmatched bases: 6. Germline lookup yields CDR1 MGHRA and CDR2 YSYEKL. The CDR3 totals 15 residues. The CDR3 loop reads CASSQGRGRVYEQYF. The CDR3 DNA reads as TGCGCCAGCAGCCAAGGGCGGGGGAGGGTCTACGAGCAGTACTTC.

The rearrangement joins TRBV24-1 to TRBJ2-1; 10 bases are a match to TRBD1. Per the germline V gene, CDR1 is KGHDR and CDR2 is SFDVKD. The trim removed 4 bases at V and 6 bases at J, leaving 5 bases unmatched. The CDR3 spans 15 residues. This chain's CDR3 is CATSDGTGEVNEQFF. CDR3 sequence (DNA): TGTGCCACCAGTGACGGGACAGGGGAGGTCAATGAGCAGTTCTTC.

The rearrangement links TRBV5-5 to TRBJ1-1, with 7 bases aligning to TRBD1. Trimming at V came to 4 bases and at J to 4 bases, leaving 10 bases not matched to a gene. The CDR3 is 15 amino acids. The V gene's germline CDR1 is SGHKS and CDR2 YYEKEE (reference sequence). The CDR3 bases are TGTGCCAGCAGCCCGATGACAGGGATTGGCACTGAAGCTTTCTTT. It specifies CASSPMTGIGTEAFF.

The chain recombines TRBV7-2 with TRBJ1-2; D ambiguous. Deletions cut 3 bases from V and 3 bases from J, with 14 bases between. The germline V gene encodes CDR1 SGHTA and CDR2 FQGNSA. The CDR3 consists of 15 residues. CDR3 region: CASSFAAGYDYGYTF. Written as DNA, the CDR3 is TGTGCCAGCAGCTTTGCGGCGGGATACGACTATGGCTACACCTTC.

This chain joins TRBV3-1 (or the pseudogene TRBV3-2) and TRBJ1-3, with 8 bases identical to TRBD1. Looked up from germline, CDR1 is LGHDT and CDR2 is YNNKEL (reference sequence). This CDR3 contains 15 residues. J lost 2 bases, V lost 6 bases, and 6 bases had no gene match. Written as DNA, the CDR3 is TGTGCCAGCAGTAATTTACAGGGGGCTGGAAACACCATATATTTT. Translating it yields CASSNLQGAGNTIYF.

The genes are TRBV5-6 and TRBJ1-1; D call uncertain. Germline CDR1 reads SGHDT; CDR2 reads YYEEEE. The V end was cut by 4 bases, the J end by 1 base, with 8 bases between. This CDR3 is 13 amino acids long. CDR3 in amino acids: CASSPGGNTEAFF. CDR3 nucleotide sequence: TGTGCCAGCAGCCCGGGTGGGAACACTGAAGCTTTCTTT.

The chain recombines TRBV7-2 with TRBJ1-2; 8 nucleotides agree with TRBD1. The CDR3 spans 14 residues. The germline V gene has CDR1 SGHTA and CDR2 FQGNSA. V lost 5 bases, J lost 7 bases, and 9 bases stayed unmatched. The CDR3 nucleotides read TGTGCCAGCAGCAAAGACAGGGGAGAATCTGGCTACACCTTC. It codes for CASSKDRGESGYTF.

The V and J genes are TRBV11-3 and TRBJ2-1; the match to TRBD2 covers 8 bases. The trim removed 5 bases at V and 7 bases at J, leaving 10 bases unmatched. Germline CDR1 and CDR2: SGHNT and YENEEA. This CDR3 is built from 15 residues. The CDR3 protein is CASSPGGGRSNEQFF. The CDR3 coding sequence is TGTGCCAGCAGCCCAGGCGGGGGGCGATCTAATGAGCAGTTCTTC. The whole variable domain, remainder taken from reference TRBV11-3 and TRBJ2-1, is EAGVVQSPRYKIIEKKQPVAFWCNPISGHNTLYWYLQNLGQGPELLIRYENEEAVDDSQLPKDRFSAERLKGVDSTLKIQPAELGDSAVYLCASSPGGGRSNEQFFGPGTRLTVL.

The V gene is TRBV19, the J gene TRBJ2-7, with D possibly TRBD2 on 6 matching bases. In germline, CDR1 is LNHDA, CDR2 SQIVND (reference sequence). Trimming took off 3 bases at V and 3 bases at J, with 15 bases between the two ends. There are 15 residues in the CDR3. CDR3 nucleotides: TGTGCCAGTAGTATTTTAGCGGATGGGGGCTACGAGCAGTACTTC. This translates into CASSILADGGYEQYF. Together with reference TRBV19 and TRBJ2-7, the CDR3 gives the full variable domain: DGGITQSPKYLFRKEGQNVTLSCEQNLNHDAMYWYRQDPGQGLRLIYYSQIVNDFQKGDIAEGYSVSREKKESFPLTVTSAQKNPTAFYLCASSILADGGYEQYFGPGTRLTVT.

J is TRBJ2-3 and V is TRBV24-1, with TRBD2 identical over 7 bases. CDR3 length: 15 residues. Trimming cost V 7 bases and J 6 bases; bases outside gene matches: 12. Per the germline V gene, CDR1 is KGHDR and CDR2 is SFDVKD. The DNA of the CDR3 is TGTGCCACCAGCGATGATATGCGGGGGATGGATACGCAGTATTTT. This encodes CATSDDMRGMDTQYF.

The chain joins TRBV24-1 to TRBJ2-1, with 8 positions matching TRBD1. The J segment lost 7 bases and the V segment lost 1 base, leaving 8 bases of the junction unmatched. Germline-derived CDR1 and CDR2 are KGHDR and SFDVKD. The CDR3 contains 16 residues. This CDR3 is CATSDFRTGGRNEQFF. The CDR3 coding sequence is TGTGCCACCAGTGATTTTCGAACAGGGGGGAGAAATGAGCAGTTCTTC.

CDR3 sequence: CASIADRSRYGYTF. The CDR3 DNA reads TGTGCCAGCATTGCGGACAGGTCTCGCTATGGCTACACCTTC. This chain joins TRBV28 and TRBJ1-2; TRBD1 agrees at 7 bases. The CDR3 loop spans 14 amino acids. Trimming cost V 7 bases and J 4 bases; bases outside gene matches: 9. Germline loops: CDR1 MDHEN, CDR2 SYDVKM.

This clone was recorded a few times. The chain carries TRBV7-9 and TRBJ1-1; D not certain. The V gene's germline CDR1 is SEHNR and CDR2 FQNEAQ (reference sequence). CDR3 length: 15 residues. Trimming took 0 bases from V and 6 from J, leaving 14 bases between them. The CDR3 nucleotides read TGTGCCAGCAGCTTAGCGCTTACGAGGTTCTCTGAAGCTTTCTTT. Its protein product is CASSLALTRFSEAFF.

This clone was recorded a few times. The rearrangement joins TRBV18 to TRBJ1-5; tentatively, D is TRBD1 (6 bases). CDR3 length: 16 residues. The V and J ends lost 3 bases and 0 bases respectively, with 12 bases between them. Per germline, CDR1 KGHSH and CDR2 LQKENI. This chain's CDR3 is CASSPGRDISNQPQHF. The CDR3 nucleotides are TGTGCCAGCTCACCGGGTCGGGACATTAGCAATCAGCCCCAGCATTTT.

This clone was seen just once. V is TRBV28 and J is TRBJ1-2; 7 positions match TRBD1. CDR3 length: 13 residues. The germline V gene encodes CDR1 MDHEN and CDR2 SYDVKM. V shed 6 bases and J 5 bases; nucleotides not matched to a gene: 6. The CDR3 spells CASSVTGPYGYTF. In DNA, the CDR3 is TGTGCCAGCAGCGTGACAGGGCCATATGGCTACACCTTC.

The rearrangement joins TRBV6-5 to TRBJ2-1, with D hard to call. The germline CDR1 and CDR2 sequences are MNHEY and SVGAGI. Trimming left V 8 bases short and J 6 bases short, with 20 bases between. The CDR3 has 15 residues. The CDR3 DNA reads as TGTGCCAGCGGTAAGACCTTTCAGGAACGCAATGAGCAGTTCTTC. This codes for CASGKTFQERNEQFF.

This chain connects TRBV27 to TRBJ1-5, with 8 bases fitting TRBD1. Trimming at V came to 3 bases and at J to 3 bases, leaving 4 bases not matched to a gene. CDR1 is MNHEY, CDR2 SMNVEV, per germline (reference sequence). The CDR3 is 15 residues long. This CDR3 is CASSLWTGSNQPQHF. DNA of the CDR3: TGTGCCAGCAGTTTGTGGACAGGGTCCAATCAGCCCCAGCATTTT.

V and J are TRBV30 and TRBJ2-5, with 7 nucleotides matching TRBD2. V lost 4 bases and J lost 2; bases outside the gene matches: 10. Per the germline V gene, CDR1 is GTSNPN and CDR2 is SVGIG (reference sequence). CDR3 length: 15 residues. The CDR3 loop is CAWIPTSLQQETQYF. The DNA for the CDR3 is TGTGCCTGGATCCCGACTAGCCTTCAACAAGAGACCCAGTACTTC.

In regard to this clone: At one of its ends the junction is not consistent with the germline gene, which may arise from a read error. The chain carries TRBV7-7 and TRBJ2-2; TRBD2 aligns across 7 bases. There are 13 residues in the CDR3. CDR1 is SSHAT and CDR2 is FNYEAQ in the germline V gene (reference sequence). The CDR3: CASRAGLTGELFF. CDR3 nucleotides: TGTGCTAGCAGAGCGGGGCTAACCGGGGAGCTGTTTTTT.

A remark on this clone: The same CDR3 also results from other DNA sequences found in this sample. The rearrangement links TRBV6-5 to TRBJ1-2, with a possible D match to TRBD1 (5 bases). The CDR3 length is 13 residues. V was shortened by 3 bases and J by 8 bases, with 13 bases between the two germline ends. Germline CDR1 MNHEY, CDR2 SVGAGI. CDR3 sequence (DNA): TGTGCCAGCAGTTATTCTAGGGGTGTCGGCTACACCTTC. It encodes CASSYSRGVGYTF.

The CDR3 DNA reads as TGTGCCAGCAGCCCCCGGGGCACTGAAGCTTTCTTT. It translates to CASSPRGTEAFF. The rearrangement uses TRBV13 and TRBJ1-1; no definite D call. The CDR3 extends over 12 amino acids. V lost 5 bases, J lost 4 bases, and 8 bases lay in between. CDR1 is PRHDT, CDR2 FYEKMQ, per germline (reference sequence).

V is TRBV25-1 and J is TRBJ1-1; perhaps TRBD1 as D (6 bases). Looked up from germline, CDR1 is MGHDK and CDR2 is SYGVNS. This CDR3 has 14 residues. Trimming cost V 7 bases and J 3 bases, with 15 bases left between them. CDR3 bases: TGTGCCAGCAAGAATACAGGGTTCTACACTGAAGCTTTCTTT. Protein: CASKNTGFYTEAFF.

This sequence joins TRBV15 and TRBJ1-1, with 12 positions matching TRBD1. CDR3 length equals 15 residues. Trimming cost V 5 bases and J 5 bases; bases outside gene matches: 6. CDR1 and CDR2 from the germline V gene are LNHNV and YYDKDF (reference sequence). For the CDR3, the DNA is TGTGCCACCAGCCCCCGGGACAGGGGGCGGACTGAAGCTTTCTTT. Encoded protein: CATSPRDRGRTEAFF.

The DNA for the CDR3 is TGTGCTAGTGGTTCCTGGGACAGGGGACATGGCTACACCTTC. It yields the protein CASGSWDRGHGYTF. This chain connects TRBV12-5 to TRBJ1-2; TRBD1 aligns across 10 bases. CDR3 length: 14 amino acids. The ends lost 4 bases at V and 6 bases at J; junction bases unmatched: 5. Germline values: CDR1 LGHNT, CDR2 FRNRAP.